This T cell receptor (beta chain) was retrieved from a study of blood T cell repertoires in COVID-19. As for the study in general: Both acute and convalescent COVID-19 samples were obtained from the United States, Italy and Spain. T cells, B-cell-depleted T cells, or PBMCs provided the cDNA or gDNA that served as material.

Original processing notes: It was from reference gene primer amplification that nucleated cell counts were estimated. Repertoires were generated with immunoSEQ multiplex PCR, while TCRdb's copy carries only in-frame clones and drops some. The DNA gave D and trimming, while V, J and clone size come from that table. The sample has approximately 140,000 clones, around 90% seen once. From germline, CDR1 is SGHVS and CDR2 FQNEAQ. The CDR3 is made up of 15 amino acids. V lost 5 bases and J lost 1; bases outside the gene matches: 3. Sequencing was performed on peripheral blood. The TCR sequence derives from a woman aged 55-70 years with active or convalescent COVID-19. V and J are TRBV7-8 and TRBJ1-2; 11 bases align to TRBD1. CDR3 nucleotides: TGTGCCAGCAGCGCCGGGACAGGGGGTAACTATGGCTACACCTTC. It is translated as CASSAGTGGNYGYTF. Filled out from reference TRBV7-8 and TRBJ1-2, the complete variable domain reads GAGVSQSPRYKVAKRGQDVALRCDPISGHVSLFWYQQALGQGPEFLTYFQNEAQLDKSGLPSDRFFAERPEGSVSTLKIQRTQQEDSAVYLCASSAGTGGNYGYTFGSGTRLTVV.